This T cell receptor beta chain derives from a study of cytomegalovirus exposure and HLA in healthy donors. Some clones are missing from TCRdb's copy, which holds only in-frame ones; the method was immunoSEQ multiplex PCR. The sample shows around 98,000 clones, about 90% of them seen only once. Whole-study findings and limits: Rarity marked most TCR sequences, yet some public TCRs occurred in many donors. In the 130 or so validation repertoires, a later analysis found that first-cohort TCR clusters tended to co-occur. Among the CMV-associated chains, a few were confirmed in vitro as specific for CMV antigens. Researchers counted roughly 150 TCR beta chains as cytomegalovirus-associated.

Remarks on this clone: The antigen remains undetermined.

The origin of this receptor is a man between 18 and 35 years old in good health and CMV-seropositive. Sequenced input: PBMCs.

CDR3 sequence: CASGGGQINEKLFF. The CDR3 nucleotides are TGTGCCTCGGGGGGTGGGCAAATCAATGAAAAACTGTTTTTT. This rearrangement joins TRBV27 to TRBJ1-4, with D perhaps matching TRBD1 (5 bases). Germline loops: CDR1 MNHEY, CDR2 SMNVEV (reference sequence). The V gene lost 11 bases and the J gene lost 5 bases, with 18 bases spanning the gap. The CDR3 has 14 amino acids.